These 26 T cell receptor beta chains share one sample of origin, sequenced in a study of T cell repertoires in cytomegalovirus infection. Each CDR3 protein is one row after TCRdb ran MiXCR on the reads. The sample holds 360,000 or so distinct CDR3 sequences, roughly 34% seen once. The antigens for these receptors are not known. The specimen comprised cultured PBMCs, sampled from culture after CMV antigen stimulation. All receptors derive from a human donor in good health (CMV status not recorded). Some clones in this sample may be carry-over from other donors' samples.

This clonotype was counted a few times. V usage is TRBV28 and J usage is TRBJ1-2, with D tentatively TRBD1 (6 bases). The germline CDR1 and CDR2 sequences are MDHEN and SYDVKM. The CDR3 has 12 residues. The V and J ends lost 6 bases and 7 bases respectively, with 12 bases between them. The CDR3 DNA is TGTGCCAGCAGCCGTGGACAGATTGGCTACACCTTC. This translates into CASSRGQIGYTF.

This clonotype was observed many times. The CDR3 DNA is TGTGCCAGCGGCTACAAGCCCTCTGGGGCCAACGTCCTGACTTTC. Translated: CASGYKPSGANVLTF. The chain links TRBV7-2 to TRBJ2-6; D is undetermined. There are 15 residues in the CDR3. Trimming left V 8 bases short and J 0 bases short, with 11 bases between. CDR1 SGHTA and CDR2 FQGNSA come from the germline V gene.

This clonotype was counted a few times. The rearrangement links TRBV10-3 to TRBJ2-5; 8 nucleotides match TRBD1. Germline CDR1 and CDR2: ENHRY and SYGVKD. The J segment lost 0 bases and the V segment lost 0 bases, leaving 3 bases of the junction unmatched. CDR3 length: 16 residues. CDR3 DNA sequence: TGTGCCATCAGTGAGTCAACGACAGGGGACCAAGAGACCCAGTACTTC. Protein: CAISESTTGDQETQYF.

This clonotype appeared a single time. The chain has TRBV19 and TRBJ1-5; D gene uncertain. Per germline, CDR1 LNHDA and CDR2 SQIVND (reference sequence). The ends were cut back, 6 bases at V and 6 bases at J, with 9 bases in the middle. The CDR3 is made up of 12 amino acids. CDR3 residues: CASSEWSQPQHF. In nucleotides, the CDR3 is TGTGCCAGTAGCGAGTGGAGTCAGCCCCAGCATTTT.

The V call is TRBV7-9, the J call TRBJ2-7; TRBD1 might be the D (5 bases). V lost 5 bases, J lost 1 base, and 9 bases lay in between. This CDR3 contains 13 residues. The germline V gene encodes CDR1 SEHNR and CDR2 FQNEAQ (reference sequence). The DNA for the CDR3 is TGTGCCAGCAGCCGCAGGGATTCCTACGAGCAGTACTTC. Protein: CASSRRDSYEQYF. Based on the CDR3 plus reference TRBV7-9 and TRBJ2-7, the full variable domain is DTGVSQNPRHKITKRGQNVTFRCDPISEHNRLYWYRQTLGQGPEFLTYFQNEAQLEKSRLLSDRFSAERPKGSFSTLEIQRTEQGDSAMYLCASSRRDSYEQYFGPGTRLTVT.

The J gene is TRBJ2-1, the V gene TRBV30; D is undetermined. The ends were cut back, 4 bases at V and 5 bases at J, with 15 bases in the middle. The CDR3 contains 14 residues. The germline CDR1 and CDR2 sequences are GTSNPN and SVGIG (reference sequence). The CDR3 DNA follows: TGTGCCTGGACCTACGACACCTACAACAATGAGCAGTTCTTC. Residues: CAWTYDTYNNEQFF.

The V and J genes are TRBV25-1 and TRBJ1-1, with a possible D match to TRBD1 (5 bases). The germline V gene has CDR1 MGHDK and CDR2 SYGVNS. The CDR3 spans 13 residues. V was trimmed by 2 bases and J by 4 bases, leaving 8 bases between them. CDR3 sequence reads: CASSEMGGTEAFF. The CDR3 DNA follows: TGTGCCAGCAGTGAAATGGGGGGCACTGAAGCTTTCTTT.

This chain links TRBV7-2 with TRBJ2-1; D is uncertain. Per germline, CDR1 SGHTA and CDR2 FQGNSA. The CDR3 is 17 amino acids. Trimming took off 3 bases at V and 7 bases at J, with 22 bases between the two ends. The CDR3 loop reads CASSFLSWGSTQNEQFF. The CDR3 nucleotides read TGTGCCAGCAGCTTCTTATCGTGGGGTAGTACCCAGAATGAGCAGTTCTTC.

This chain links TRBV7-9 with TRBJ2-7; 11 bases match TRBD2. V shed 5 bases, J shed 3 bases, and the junction held 6 bases outside the gene matches. From germline, CDR1 is SEHNR and CDR2 FQNEAQ (reference sequence). The CDR3 sequence is 15 residues long. In nucleotides, the CDR3 is TGTGCCAGCAGCCGATCCGGGACTAGCGGCTACGAGCAGTACTTC. Amino acid sequence: CASSRSGTSGYEQYF. Full variable domain (rest looked up from reference TRBV7-9 and TRBJ2-7): DTGVSQNPRHKITKRGQNVTFRCDPISEHNRLYWYRQTLGQGPEFLTYFQNEAQLEKSRLLSDRFSAERPKGSFSTLEIQRTEQGDSAMYLCASSRSGTSGYEQYFGPGTRLTVT.

CDR3 in DNA: TGTGCCAGCAATGGAGGGACAGGACCTTTCTTT. The encoded protein is CASNGGTGPFF. The chain uses TRBV11-1 and TRBJ1-1; 8 bases match TRBD1. CDR3 length equals 11 residues. The ends lost 7 bases at V and 12 bases at J; junction bases unmatched: 7. Germline-derived CDR1 and CDR2 are SGHAT and FQDESV (reference sequence).

V usage is TRBV11-2 and J usage is TRBJ2-1; weak D call: TRBD2 (6 bases). From germline, CDR1 is SGHAT and CDR2 FQNNGV. The CDR3 is 13 amino acids. V shed 3 bases and J shed 8 bases, with 11 bases lying between them. This CDR3 is CASSLGLWDEQFF. The CDR3, as DNA: TGTGCCAGCAGCTTGGGACTGTGGGATGAGCAGTTCTTC.

The gene calls are TRBV7-2 and TRBJ2-4; TRBD2 matches at 10 bases. Trimming at V came to 1 base and at J to 6 bases, leaving 12 bases not matched to a gene. The CDR3 length is 18 residues. CDR1 and CDR2 (germline): SGHTA, FQGNSA. DNA of the CDR3: TGTGCCAGCAGCTTAGGAGGGCCCCTAGCGGGAGATGGAAACATTCAGTACTTC. Protein: CASSLGGPLAGDGNIQYF.

The chain recombines TRBV5-1 with TRBJ2-5; D remains unclear. The length of the CDR3 is 12 residues. V gave up 7 bases and J gave up 2 bases, with 9 bases separating them. Looked up from germline, CDR1 is SGHRS and CDR2 is YFSETQ. The CDR3 reads CASWRNQETQYF. The CDR3 nucleotides are TGCGCCAGCTGGCGGAATCAAGAGACCCAGTACTTC.

The genes are TRBV4-3 and TRBJ1-2; maybe TRBD1 (6 bases). Germline V gives CDR1 LGHNA, CDR2 YSLEER. The germline V and J ends were trimmed by 3 bases and 2 bases, with 10 bases remaining between them. The length of the CDR3 is 14 residues. The CDR3 DNA follows: TGCGCCAGCAGCCAGACTAGGGGGAACTATGGCTACACCTTC. Amino acids: CASSQTRGNYGYTF.

This clonotype was counted only a few times. The rearrangement links TRBV7-6 to TRBJ2-1; perhaps TRBD2 as D (5 bases). Per the germline V gene, CDR1 is SGHVS and CDR2 is FNYEAQ. There are 13 residues in the CDR3. Trimming stripped 4 bases from V and 9 bases from J, with 13 bases between. CDR3 region: CASSSSLAGEQFF. The DNA of the CDR3 is TGTGCCAGCAGCTCTTCCCTGGCGGGTGAGCAGTTCTTC.

The sample holds many counts of this clonotype. The genes are TRBV5-4 and TRBJ2-1; 8 nucleotides match TRBD2. V gave up 4 bases and J gave up 9 bases; unmatched junction bases: 3. The CDR3 totals 12 residues. Germline V gives CDR1 SGHNT, CDR2 YYREEE (reference sequence). The CDR3 nucleotides read TGTGCCAGCAGCCGGACTAGCCTTGAGCAGTTCTTC. This codes for CASSRTSLEQFF.

The chain joins TRBV7-3 to TRBJ1-6; no reliable D call. Trimming cost V 5 bases and J 7 bases, with 3 bases left between them. This CDR3 is built from 11 residues. CDR1 is SGHTA and CDR2 is FQGTGA in the germline V gene. The CDR3 coding sequence is TGTGCCAGCAGCGAAAATTCACCCCTCCACTTT. Encoded protein: CASSENSPLHF.

J is TRBJ1-1 and V is TRBV28, with 9 bases fitting TRBD1. CDR3 length: 13 amino acids. J lost 6 bases, V lost 10 bases, and 9 bases had no gene match. CDR1 is MDHEN and CDR2 is SYDVKM in the germline V gene. In nucleotides, the CDR3 is TGTGCCATCACAGGGGGCGCCCCCCCTGAAGCTTTCTTT. Translated: CAITGGAPPEAFF.

This clonotype has at least ten counts. The CDR3: CASSLGLWRRAATNYGYTF. In nucleotides, the CDR3 is TGTGCCAGCAGCTTAGGTCTTTGGCGCAGGGCCGCCACTAACTATGGCTACACCTTC. The chain couples TRBV7-2 to TRBJ1-2; TRBD1 might be the D (5 bases). This CDR3 is 19 amino acids long. Germline lookup yields CDR1 SGHTA and CDR2 FQGNSA. With 1 base removed from V and 0 bases from J, the gap between germline ends came to 21 bases.

This clonotype has a handful of counts. V is TRBV5-4 and J is TRBJ1-1, with D tentatively TRBD1 (5 bases). CDR3 length equals 15 residues. Trimming stripped 0 bases from V and 1 base from J, with 10 bases between. CDR1 and CDR2 from the germline V gene are SGHNT and YYREEE (reference sequence). The CDR3 sequence: CASSLEGPKNTEAFF. CDR3 sequence (DNA): TGTGCCAGCAGCTTGGAGGGACCCAAGAACACTGAAGCTTTCTTT.

The V and J genes are TRBV28 and TRBJ1-1; D might be TRBD1 (5 bases). V was clipped by 8 bases and J by 3 bases, with 19 bases between them. Germline V gives CDR1 MDHEN, CDR2 SYDVKM. The CDR3 is made up of 15 amino acids. The CDR3 reads CASQGPGGKDTEAFF. CDR3 nucleotide sequence: TGTGCCAGCCAAGGCCCCGGGGGTAAGGACACTGAAGCTTTCTTT. Full variable domain (rest looked up from reference TRBV28 and TRBJ1-1): DVKVTQSSRYLVKRTGEKVFLECVQDMDHENMFWYRQDPGLGLRLIYFSYDVKMKEKGDIPEGYSVSREKKERFSLILESASTNQTSMYLCASQGPGGKDTEAFFGQGTRLTVV.

The chain uses TRBV28 and TRBJ2-7; D is uncertain. V was clipped by 4 bases and J by 4 bases, with 11 bases between them. The CDR3 is made up of 13 amino acids. The germline V gene has CDR1 MDHEN and CDR2 SYDVKM. CDR3 region: CASSSARIYEQYF. The CDR3 DNA is TGTGCCAGCAGTTCGGCAAGGATATACGAGCAGTACTTC.

There are a few counts of this clonotype. The rearrangement joins TRBV7-6 to TRBJ1-5; 7 positions agree with TRBD1. This CDR3 has 17 amino acids. The J segment lost 0 bases and the V segment lost 1 base, leaving 6 bases of the junction unmatched. Looked up from germline, CDR1 is SGHVS and CDR2 is FNYEAQ. This chain's CDR3 is CASSLGQGQFSNQPQHF. DNA of the CDR3: TGTGCCAGCAGCTTAGGACAGGGCCAATTTAGCAATCAGCCCCAGCATTTT.

This clonotype was recorded only once. The chain has TRBV28 and TRBJ1-2; 7 nucleotides line up with TRBD1. CDR1 and CDR2 (germline): MDHEN, SYDVKM. CDR3 length equals 12 residues. V was pared by 7 bases and J by 6 bases, with 5 bases of the junction left unmatched. CDR3 DNA sequence: TGTGCCAGCATGGCAGGGGGTGATGGCTACACCTTC. This encodes CASMAGGDGYTF.

This clonotype showed up just once. The rearrangement joins TRBV6-5 to TRBJ2-3; 9 nucleotides agree with TRBD2. Germline V gene data show CDR1 as MNHEY and CDR2 as SVGAGI. Losses at the gene ends were 1 base for V and 3 bases for J; bases not matched to a gene: 2. CDR3 size: 15 residues. The CDR3 nucleotides are TGTGCCAGCAGTTACTTCGCGGGAGGGACAGATACGCAGTATTTT. Amino acids: CASSYFAGGTDTQYF.

V is TRBV28 and J is TRBJ1-1, with D perhaps matching TRBD1 (5 bases). CDR3 length equals 10 residues. The V gene's germline CDR1 is MDHEN and CDR2 SYDVKM. Deletions cut 8 bases from V and 11 bases from J, with 12 bases between. The CDR3 is CASGTGEAFF. In DNA, the CDR3 is TGTGCCAGCGGAACAGGAGAGGCTTTCTTT.